This T cell receptor beta chain was found in a study of CD4 T cells in relation to SARS-CoV-2 and coronaviruses. Study information: Convalescent donors were aged 21 to 72, with median approximately 41 years. General observations from the study: Culture-expanded clones reflect memory recall rather than primary priming during culture.

The method was immunoSEQ multiplex PCR; TCRdb's version includes in-frame clones alone and lacks a portion of them. The sample lists some 43,000 clones, more than 65% seen once, with under 1.5% in the top ten. As to this clone: The antigen remains unidentified.

Naive and memory CD4+ T cells were separated from cryopreserved PBMCs. This CDR3 region has 13 residues. Germline V CDR1 and CDR2: ENHRY, SYGVKD. Trimming pared 7 bases from V and 8 bases from J, leaving 14 bases between. The chain combines TRBV10-3 with TRBJ1-4; D is undetermined. The sequenced sample consisted of naive CD4+ T cells from PBMCs, cultured in vitro. Subset of the sample: naive CD4+ T cells isolated by negative enrichment. This receptor was taken from an adult with COVID-19. The CDR3: CAIKASQGEKLFF. CDR3 DNA sequence: TGTGCCATCAAGGCCTCCCAAGGGGAAAAACTGTTTTTT.